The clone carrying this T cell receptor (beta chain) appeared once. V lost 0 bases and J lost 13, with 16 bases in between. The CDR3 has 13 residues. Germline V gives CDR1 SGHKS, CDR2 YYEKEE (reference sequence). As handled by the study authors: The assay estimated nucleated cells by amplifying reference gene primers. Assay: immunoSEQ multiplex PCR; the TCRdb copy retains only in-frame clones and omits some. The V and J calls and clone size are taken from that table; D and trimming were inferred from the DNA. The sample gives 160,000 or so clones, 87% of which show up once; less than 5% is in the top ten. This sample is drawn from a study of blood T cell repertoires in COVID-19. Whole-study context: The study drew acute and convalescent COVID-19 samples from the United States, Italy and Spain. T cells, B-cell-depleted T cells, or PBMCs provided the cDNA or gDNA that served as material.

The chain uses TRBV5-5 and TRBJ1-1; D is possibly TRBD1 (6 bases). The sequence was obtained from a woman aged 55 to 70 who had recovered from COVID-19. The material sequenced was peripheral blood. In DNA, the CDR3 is TGTGCCAGCAGCTTGGGACCGCTCCTAGGGGGTTTCTTT. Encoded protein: CASSLGPLLGGFF.